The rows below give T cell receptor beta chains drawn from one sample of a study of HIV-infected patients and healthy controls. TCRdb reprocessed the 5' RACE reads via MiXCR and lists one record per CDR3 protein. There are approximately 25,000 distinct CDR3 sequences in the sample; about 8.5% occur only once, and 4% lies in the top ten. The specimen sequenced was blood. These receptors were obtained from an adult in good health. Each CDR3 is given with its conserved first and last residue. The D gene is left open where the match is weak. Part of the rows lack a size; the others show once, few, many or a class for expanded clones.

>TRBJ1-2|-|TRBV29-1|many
CSVEDRAGYTF
TGCAGCGTTGAAGATAGGGCTGGCTACACCTTC
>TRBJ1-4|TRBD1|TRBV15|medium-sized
CATSRGGTALNEKLFF
TGTGCCACCAGCAGGGGCGGGACAGCCCTCAATGAAAAACTGTTTTTT
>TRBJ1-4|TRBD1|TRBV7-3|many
CASSSGTDEKLFF
TGTGCCAGCAGCTCCGGGACAGATGAAAAACTGTTTTTT
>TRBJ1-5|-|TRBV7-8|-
CASSLARLGPQHF
TGTGCCAGCAGCTTAGCGCGCCTGGGGCCCCAGCATTTT
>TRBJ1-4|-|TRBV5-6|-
CASSPGGRTNEKLFF
TGTGCCAGCAGTCCTGGGGGGAGGACTAATGAAAAACTGTTTTTT
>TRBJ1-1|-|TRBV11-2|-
CVSSPPGHPNTEAFF
TGTGTCAGCAGCCCCCCCGGCCACCCGAACACTGAAGCTTTCTTT
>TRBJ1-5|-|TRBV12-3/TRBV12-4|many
CASSFGRGDQPQHF
TGTGCCAGCAGTTTCGGCAGGGGTGATCAGCCCCAGCATTTT
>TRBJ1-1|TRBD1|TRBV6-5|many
CASSYSGTGDTEAFF
TGTGCCAGCAGTTACTCCGGGACAGGGGACACTGAAGCTTTCTTT
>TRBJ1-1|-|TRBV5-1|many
CASSSGPGGEAFF
TGCGCCAGCAGCTCAGGACCGGGCGGTGAAGCTTTCTTT
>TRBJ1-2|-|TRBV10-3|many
CAISEHTNYGYTF
TGTGCCATCAGTGAACACACCAACTATGGCTACACCTTC
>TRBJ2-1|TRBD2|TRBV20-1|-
CSARDREKRGGRPSAYNEQFF
TGCAGTGCTAGAGATCGAGAAAAGCGGGGGGGCCGTCCGAGCGCCTACAATGAGCAGTTCTTC
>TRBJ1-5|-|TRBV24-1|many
CATSDRDGGLGKTQHF
TGTGCCACCAGTGACCGGGACGGAGGACTCGGGAAGACCCAGCATTTT
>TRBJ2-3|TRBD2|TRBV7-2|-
CASSLVASGGSTDTQYF
TGTGCCAGCAGCTTAGTTGCTAGCGGGGGCAGCACAGATACGCAGTATTTT
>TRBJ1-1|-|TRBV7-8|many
CASSLAQNRDMNTEAFF
TGTGCCAGCAGCTTAGCGCAGAACAGGGACATGAACACTGAAGCTTTCTTT
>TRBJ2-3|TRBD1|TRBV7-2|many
CASSYPGQGADTQYF
TGTGCCAGCAGCTATCCGGGACAGGGGGCAGATACGCAGTATTTT
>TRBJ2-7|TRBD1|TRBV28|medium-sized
CASSLGTAVYEQYF
TGTGCCAGCAGTCTCGGGACAGCAGTCTACGAGCAGTACTTC
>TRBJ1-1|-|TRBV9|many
CASSGDLMNTEAFF
TGTGCCAGCAGCGGGGACTTAATGAACACTGAAGCTTTCTTT